These 27 T cell receptor beta chains came from one sample sequenced in a study of blood T cell repertoires in COVID-19 (dated by TCRdb to the early 2020s). The method behind the library was the immunoSEQ multiplex PCR assay. TCRdb provides this immuneACCESS table in a form limited to in-frame rearrangements. Some clones are lacking; in checked studies, under half of them reflect an unresolved V gene, and why the rest are absent is not known. The sample table contains 250,000 to 350,000 clones; only one count was recorded for roughly 90% of them. Approximately 12% of the sample goes to the ten largest clones. Sequenced input: peripheral blood. The receptor source for this set is a woman aged 55-69 years with acute or convalescent COVID-19.

This clone has only one observation. V usage is TRBV3-1 (or the pseudogene TRBV3-2) and J usage is TRBJ2-7, with 9 bases identical to TRBD1. The CDR3 runs 14 residues. Losses at the gene ends were 3 bases for V and 5 bases for J; bases not matched to a gene: 5. Germline assignment: CDR1 LGHDT and CDR2 YNNKEL (reference sequence). CDR3 residues: CASSQTGGSHEQYF. In nucleotides, the CDR3 is TGTGCCAGCAGCCAGACAGGGGGTTCCCACGAGCAGTACTTC.

This clone was seen a handful of times. V and J are TRBV7-9 and TRBJ2-7; TRBD2 agrees at 10 bases. V lost 5 bases, J lost 5 bases, and 9 bases stayed unmatched. Germline V gene data show CDR1 as SEHNR and CDR2 as FQNEAQ (reference sequence). CDR3 length: 15 amino acids. The CDR3 DNA reads as TGTGCCAGCAGCGTCGCTAGCGGGAGTAGAGACGAGCAGTACTTC. As protein: CASSVASGSRDEQYF.

This clone was picked up one time. The chain is built from TRBV15 and TRBJ2-1, with 7 bases fitting TRBD2. The CDR3 has 13 amino acids. The germline V gene encodes CDR1 LNHNV and CDR2 YYDKDF (reference sequence). The V segment lost 2 bases and the J segment 7 bases; nucleotides outside the gene matches: 2. CDR3 bases: TGTGCCACCAGCAGATCCGGGGGGAATGAGCAGTTCTTC. Its protein product is CATSRSGGNEQFF.

The rearrangement links TRBV2 to TRBJ1-2, with 8 bases lining up with TRBD1. Germline CDR1 SNHLY, CDR2 FYNNEI. This CDR3 contains 13 residues. V shed 1 base and J 8 bases; nucleotides not matched to a gene: 3. CDR3 in amino acids: CASSEGTGYGYTF. DNA of the CDR3: TGTGCCAGCAGTGAAGGGACAGGGTACGGCTACACCTTC.

J is TRBJ2-2 and V is TRBV7-3; 10 nucleotides align to TRBD2. CDR3 length: 16 amino acids. CDR1 is SGHTA and CDR2 is FQGTGA in the germline V gene. After removal of 7 bases from V and 0 bases from J, the junction contained 5 bases not matched to a gene. As DNA, the CDR3 is TGTGCCAGCACCTCTAGCGGGGGCGCGAACACCGGGGAGCTGTTTTTT. Translation: CASTSSGGANTGELFF.

V usage is TRBV28 and J usage is TRBJ2-7; the D gene is possibly TRBD2 (6 bases). Germline V gene lookup returns CDR1 MDHEN and CDR2 SYDVKM. Trimming shortened V by 7 bases and J by 4 bases, and 14 bases separated the two germline ends. The CDR3 has 13 residues. CDR3 protein: CASTAGPNYEQYF. DNA for the CDR3: TGTGCCAGCACCGCGGGACCAAATTACGAGCAGTACTTC.

The chain employs TRBV4-2 and TRBJ1-2; 9 nucleotides match TRBD1. CDR1 is LGHNA, CDR2 YNFKEQ, per germline. J gave up 5 bases and V 1 base, and 8 bases lay outside the gene matches. The CDR3 runs to 16 residues. The CDR3 nucleotides are TGTGCCAGCAGCCAAGGGACCGGACAGGGGACATATGGCTACACCTTC. It is translated as CASSQGTGQGTYGYTF.

The rearrangement joins TRBV2 to TRBJ2-3; 11 nucleotides line up with TRBD1. The CDR3 has 13 amino acids. Trimming at V came to 10 bases and at J to 4 bases, leaving 4 bases not matched to a gene. The V gene's germline CDR1 is SNHLY and CDR2 FYNNEI. The CDR3 reads CATGQGASDTQYF. The CDR3 nucleotides read TGTGCCACCGGACAGGGGGCATCAGATACGCAGTATTTT.

The rearrangement uses TRBV6-5 and TRBJ1-1; 8 bases match TRBD1. V was pared by 2 bases and J by 6 bases, with 11 bases of the junction left unmatched. From germline, CDR1 is MNHEY and CDR2 SVGAGI. This CDR3 has 16 residues. The CDR3 spells CASSYDRGRPEAEAFF. The CDR3 DNA reads TGTGCCAGCAGTTACGACAGGGGACGCCCAGAGGCTGAAGCTTTCTTT.

The rearrangement uses TRBV7-2 and TRBJ2-4; D perhaps matches TRBD1 (6 bases). The CDR3 runs 16 residues. V was clipped by 4 bases and J by 0 bases, with 13 bases between them. Germline V CDR1 and CDR2: SGHTA, FQGNSA. The CDR3 sequence is CASSSQSGVAKNIQYF. The CDR3 region has the DNA TGTGCCAGCAGCTCACAGTCAGGGGTAGCCAAAAACATTCAGTACTTC.

The chain combines TRBV7-6 with TRBJ1-5; D is unclear. The CDR3 is 15 amino acids. The V end lost 1 base, the J end lost 0 bases, and 7 bases lay between the germline ends. Germline V CDR1 and CDR2: SGHVS, FNYEAQ. CDR3 sequence (DNA): TGTGCCAGCAGCTTAGGGCCGCTTAGCAATCAGCCCCAGCATTTT. It is translated as CASSLGPLSNQPQHF.

A few counts support this clone. The chain recombines TRBV21-1 with TRBJ1-5. TRBV21-1 is reported as a pseudogene. CDR3 size: 18 residues. This chain's CDR3 is CASSWKKPAGLFNQPQHF. CDR3 coding DNA: TGTGCCAGCAGCTGGAAGAAGCCTGCGGGACTATTCAATCAGCCCCAGCATTTT.

The rearrangement joins TRBV3-1 (or the pseudogene TRBV3-2) to TRBJ2-7, with 8 bases identical to TRBD2. This CDR3 region has 16 residues. Germline assignment: CDR1 LGHDT and CDR2 YNNKEL (reference sequence). V shed 2 bases, J shed 9 bases, and the junction held 15 bases outside the gene matches. This CDR3 is CASSQTGGGFFRGQYF. In DNA, the CDR3 is TGTGCCAGCAGCCAAACGGGCGGGGGGTTTTTTCGCGGGCAGTACTTC.

The chain recombines TRBV7-9 with TRBJ1-1, with a tentative D call TRBD1 (6 bases). Deletions cut 1 base from V and 8 bases from J, with 14 bases between. This CDR3 contains 14 residues. Germline-derived CDR1 and CDR2 are SEHNR and FQNEAQ (reference sequence). The CDR3 region has the DNA TGTGCCAGCAGCTTAGGGTACGGGACACCGGAAGCTTTCTTT. Translation gives CASSLGYGTPEAFF.

V gene TRBV7-2 combines with J gene TRBJ1-4, with a possible D match to TRBD1 (6 bases). Germline V gene sequence: CDR1 SGHTA, CDR2 FQGNSA. The CDR3 runs to 18 residues. V was shortened by 2 bases and J by 3 bases, with 19 bases between the two germline ends. Here the CDR3 reads CASSLSIFVDRANEKLFF. The CDR3 region has the DNA TGTGCCAGCAGCTTATCCATATTCGTGGACAGAGCTAATGAAAAACTGTTTTTT.

The J gene is TRBJ2-1, the V gene TRBV3-1 (or the pseudogene TRBV3-2); D perhaps matches TRBD2 (5 bases). Trimming removed 0 bases from V and 7 bases from J, with 22 bases in between. The CDR3 has 18 residues. Germline-derived CDR1 and CDR2 are LGHDT and YNNKEL (reference sequence). CDR3 nucleotides: TGTGCCAGCAGCCAAGATGGGGTAGCTCTATCGTCGGGGAATGAGCAGTTCTTC. Amino acid sequence: CASSQDGVALSSGNEQFF.

This chain joins TRBV2 and TRBJ2-7, with a possible D match to TRBD1 (6 bases). The germline V gene encodes CDR1 SNHLY and CDR2 FYNNEI. The CDR3 totals 13 residues. V was clipped by 6 bases and J by 3 bases, with 12 bases between them. Written as DNA, the CDR3 is TGTGCCAGCAGGGACAGCCGGAACTACGAGCAGTACTTC. As protein: CASRDSRNYEQYF.

This clone has only a few counts. The genes are TRBV4-3 and TRBJ2-1; TRBD1 matches at 12 bases. The V gene end was trimmed by 3 bases and the J gene end by 7 bases; junction bases not matched to a gene: 7. The CDR3 runs to 16 residues. In germline, CDR1 is LGHNA, CDR2 YSLEER. CDR3 nucleotide sequence: TGCGCCAGCAGCCACCCCGGGACAGGGGGCTTGAATGAGCAGTTCTTC. Its translation is CASSHPGTGGLNEQFF.

V gene TRBV9 combines with J gene TRBJ2-4; D is uncertain. Per germline, CDR1 SGDLS and CDR2 YYNGEE. Between the trimmed V and J ends, which lost 4 bases and 5 bases, there was a span of 10 bases. CDR3 length equals 13 residues. The CDR3: CASSPQLENIQYF. The DNA of the CDR3 is TGTGCCAGCAGCCCGCAACTTGAAAACATTCAGTACTTC.

V is TRBV27 and J is TRBJ2-3; D gene uncertain. Trimming stripped 1 base from V and 2 bases from J, with 10 bases between. Germline CDR1 MNHEY, CDR2 SMNVEV (reference sequence). The CDR3 length is 15 residues. CDR3 DNA: TGTGCCAGCAGTTTATGGGCGATACCCACAGATACGCAGTATTTT. It codes for CASSLWAIPTDTQYF.

The chain couples TRBV2 to TRBJ1-2; a possible D gene is TRBD1 (5 bases). Looked up from germline, CDR1 is SNHLY and CDR2 is FYNNEI. CDR3 size: 14 residues. V lost 6 bases and J lost 6, with 17 bases in between. The CDR3 coding sequence is TGTGCCAGCAGCGACGCAGGGAATTTCGATGGCTACACCTTC. This codes for CASSDAGNFDGYTF.

This sequence joins TRBV2 and TRBJ2-2; D is possibly TRBD2 (6 bases). This CDR3 has 15 amino acids. Germline CDR1 and CDR2: SNHLY and FYNNEI. The germline V and J ends were trimmed by 7 bases and 6 bases, with 18 bases remaining between them. In nucleotides, the CDR3 is TGTGCCAGCACCGAGCAGGGACTCTCCCCCGGGGAGCTGTTTTTT. Protein product: CASTEQGLSPGELFF.

CDR3 protein: CASSQEIGVPEAFF. CDR3 DNA sequence: TGTGCCAGCAGCCAAGAGATCGGGGTCCCTGAAGCTTTCTTT. The chain links TRBV14 to TRBJ1-1, with D unresolved. Germline CDR1 SGHDN, CDR2 FVKESK. V was pared by 0 bases and J by 6 bases, with 11 bases between. The CDR3 is 14 residues long.

This clone was seen more than once but under ten times. The V gene is TRBV10-3, the J gene TRBJ2-7; 10 nucleotides line up with TRBD2. Germline V gives CDR1 ENHRY, CDR2 SYGVKD. CDR3 length equals 16 residues. J gave up 5 bases and V 6 bases, and 13 bases lay outside the gene matches. This CDR3 is CAIRTSGQGVSHEQYF. The CDR3 coding sequence is TGTGCCATCAGGACTAGCGGGCAGGGCGTTTCTCACGAGCAGTACTTC.

The gene calls are TRBV4-1 and TRBJ2-7; D is uncertain. Germline-derived CDR1 and CDR2 are MGHRA and YSYEKL. CDR3 length: 15 residues. The V end was cut by 1 base, the J end by 4 bases, with 14 bases between. In DNA, the CDR3 is TGCGCCAGCAGCCAAGTAGGCAGAAAGCGATACGAGCAGTACTTC. Translated, it gives CASSQVGRKRYEQYF.

This clone has only one observation. The rearrangement joins TRBV2 to TRBJ1-5, with TRBD1 matching 7 bases. The germline gives CDR1 SNHLY, CDR2 FYNNEI. This CDR3 is 15 amino acids long. Losses at the gene ends were 3 bases for V and 1 base for J; bases not matched to a gene: 3. The CDR3 nucleotides read TGTGCCAGCAGTGAGCAGGGGGTGAGCAATCAGCCCCAGCATTTT. This codes for CASSEQGVSNQPQHF.

This chain connects TRBV19 to TRBJ2-3, with D tentatively TRBD1 (6 bases). The CDR3 totals 15 residues. Germline CDR1 reads LNHDA; CDR2 reads SQIVND (reference sequence). The V and J ends lost 9 bases and 4 bases respectively, with 20 bases between them. The CDR3 here is CASRTAGANPDTQYF. The CDR3 nucleotides are TGTGCCAGCCGGACCGCAGGGGCCAACCCAGATACGCAGTATTTT.